There are a few counts of the clone carrying this TCR beta chain. What it binds is not known. The data stem from a study of T cell repertoires in cytomegalovirus infection. Study-wide context: Matching HLA type, along with CMV infection, was indicated by public TCR beta signatures.

TCRdb processed the reads anew with MiXCR; each CDR3 protein has one entry. The sample has just under 550,000 distinct CDR3 sequences; roughly 29% are singletons. The V and J ends lost 2 bases and 0 bases respectively, with 11 bases between them. The CDR3 covers 17 residues. CDR1 and CDR2 (germline): SEHNR, FQNEAQ (reference sequence). Overall study findings and caveats: The cumulative frequency of public TCR beta families distinguished individuals who carried CMV together with the relevant HLA. The response measured ex vivo was dominated by TCR beta clonotypes (HLA-C-restricted and CMV-specific).

Sequencing was carried out using PBMCs. The receptor was derived from a human donor in good health (CMV status not recorded). Some clones in this sample may be carry-over from other donors' samples. The chain employs TRBV7-9 and TRBJ2-6; no definite D call. CDR3 region: CASSLRGIGSGANVLTF. The CDR3 DNA reads as TGTGCCAGCAGCTTAAGAGGTATTGGCTCTGGGGCCAACGTCCTGACTTTC.